The clone carrying this T cell receptor (beta chain) was detected a few times. All donors provided no fewer than one pre-ART and no fewer than two post-ART PBMC samples. Survey-level immunoSEQ v3.0 assays were run. What sequencing targeted per sample was about 35,000-55,000 T-cell genomes. This table comes from immunoSEQ multiplex PCR, and its TCRdb copy is limited to in-frame clones, with some not included. The sample lists under 10,000 clones, roughly 84% seen once, with around 9.3% in the top ten. CDR3 length: 13 amino acids. Trimming cost V 6 bases and J 6 bases, with 12 bases left between them. Germline V gives CDR1 MNHNY, CDR2 SVGAGI (reference sequence). These data belong to a study of long-term antiretroviral therapy in people with HIV.

The source of this sequence is a young man with HIV. The source material was unsorted PBMCs, sampled 0.3 years before starting antiretroviral therapy. The chain carries TRBV6-6 and TRBJ1-5, with D perhaps matching TRBD1 (5 bases). The CDR3 DNA follows: TGTGCCAGCAGCTCAGGGAGTGTTCAGCCCCAGCATTTT. Protein product: CASSSGSVQPQHF.